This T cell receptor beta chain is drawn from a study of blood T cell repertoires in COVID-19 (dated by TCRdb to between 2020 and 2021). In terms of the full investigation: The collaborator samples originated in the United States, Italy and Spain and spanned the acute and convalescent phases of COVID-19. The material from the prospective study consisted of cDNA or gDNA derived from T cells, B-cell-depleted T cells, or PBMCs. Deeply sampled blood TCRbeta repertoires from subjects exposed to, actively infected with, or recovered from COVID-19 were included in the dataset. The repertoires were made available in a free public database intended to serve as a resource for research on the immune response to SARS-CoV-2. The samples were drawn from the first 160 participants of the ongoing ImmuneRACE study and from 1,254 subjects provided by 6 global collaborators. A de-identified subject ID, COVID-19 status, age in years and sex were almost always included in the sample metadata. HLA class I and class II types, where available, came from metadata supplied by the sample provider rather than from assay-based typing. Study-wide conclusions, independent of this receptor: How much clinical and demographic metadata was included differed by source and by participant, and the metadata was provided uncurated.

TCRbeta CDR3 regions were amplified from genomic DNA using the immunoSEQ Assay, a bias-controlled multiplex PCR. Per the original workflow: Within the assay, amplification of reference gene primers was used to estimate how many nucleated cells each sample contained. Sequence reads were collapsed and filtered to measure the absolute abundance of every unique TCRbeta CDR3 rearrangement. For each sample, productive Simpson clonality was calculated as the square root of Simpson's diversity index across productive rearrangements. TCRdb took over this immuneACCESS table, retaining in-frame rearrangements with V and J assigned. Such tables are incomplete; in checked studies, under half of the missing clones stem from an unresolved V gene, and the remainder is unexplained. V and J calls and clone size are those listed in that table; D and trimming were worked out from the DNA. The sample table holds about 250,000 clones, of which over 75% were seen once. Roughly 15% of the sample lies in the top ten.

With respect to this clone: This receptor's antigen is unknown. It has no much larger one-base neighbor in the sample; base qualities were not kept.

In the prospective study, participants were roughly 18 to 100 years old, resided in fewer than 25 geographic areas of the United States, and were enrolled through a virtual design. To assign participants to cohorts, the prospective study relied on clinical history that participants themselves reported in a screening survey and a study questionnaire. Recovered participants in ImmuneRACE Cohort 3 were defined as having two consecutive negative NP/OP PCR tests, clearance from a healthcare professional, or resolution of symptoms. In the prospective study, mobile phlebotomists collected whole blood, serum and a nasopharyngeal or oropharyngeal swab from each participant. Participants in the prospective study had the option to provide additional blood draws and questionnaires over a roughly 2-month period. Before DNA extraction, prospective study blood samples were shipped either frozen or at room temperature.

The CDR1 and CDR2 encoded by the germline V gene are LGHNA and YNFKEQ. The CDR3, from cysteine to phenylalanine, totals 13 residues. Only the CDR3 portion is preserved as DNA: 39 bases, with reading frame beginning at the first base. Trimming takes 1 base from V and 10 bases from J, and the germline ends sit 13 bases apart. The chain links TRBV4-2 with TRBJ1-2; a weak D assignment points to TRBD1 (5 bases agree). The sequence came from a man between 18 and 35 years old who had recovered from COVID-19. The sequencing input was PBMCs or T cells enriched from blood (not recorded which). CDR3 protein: CASSQVSQGAYTF. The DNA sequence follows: TGTGCCAGCAGCCAAGTTTCCCAGGGCGCCTACACCTTC.